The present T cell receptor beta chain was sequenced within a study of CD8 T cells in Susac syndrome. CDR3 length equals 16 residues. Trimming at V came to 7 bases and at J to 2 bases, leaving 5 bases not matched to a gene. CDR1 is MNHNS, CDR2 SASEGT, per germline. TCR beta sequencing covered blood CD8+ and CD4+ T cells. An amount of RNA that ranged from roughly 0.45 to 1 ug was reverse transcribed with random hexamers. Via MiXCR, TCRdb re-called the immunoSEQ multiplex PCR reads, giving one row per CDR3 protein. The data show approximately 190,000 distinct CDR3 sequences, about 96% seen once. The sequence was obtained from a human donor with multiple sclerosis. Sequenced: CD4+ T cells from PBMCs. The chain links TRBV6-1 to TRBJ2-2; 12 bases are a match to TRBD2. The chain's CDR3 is CASTRTSGINTGELFF. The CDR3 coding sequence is TGTGCCAGCACCAGGACTAGCGGGATAAACACCGGGGAGCTGTTTTTT.